The 18 T cell receptor beta chains given below trace back to one sample, sequenced in a study of CD8 T cells in ankylosing spondylitis. General study findings and limits: Within ankylosing spondylitis blood, a TCR beta motif made up of eight or nine highly homologous variants appeared to be characteristic.

TCRdb passed the 5' RACE reads through MiXCR, listing each CDR3 protein once. The sample lists over 700,000 distinct CDR3 sequences, about 20% occurring once. No antigen has been identified for these receptors. Sequencing used blood, either unsorted or a sorted T cell fraction (not recorded which). These receptors all stem from a male donor with ankylosing spondylitis.

This clonotype was found many times. The J gene is TRBJ1-4, the V gene TRBV29-1, with D possibly TRBD1 on 5 matching bases. The CDR3 runs to 14 residues. The V and J ends lost 7 bases and 8 bases respectively, with 20 bases between them. Germline-derived CDR1 and CDR2 are SQVTM and ANQGSEA. The CDR3 DNA is TGCAGCGCCCTAGGACAAGAGGGAGGCGAAAAACTGTTTTTT. It encodes CSALGQEGGEKLFF. The full variable domain, rest sourced from reference TRBV29-1 and TRBJ1-4, is SAVISQKPSRDICQRGTSLTIQCQVDSQVTMMFWYRQQPGQSLTLIATANQGSEATYESGFVIDKFPISRPNLTFSTLTVSNMSPEDSSIYLCSALGQEGGEKLFFGSGTQLSVL.

With respect to this clonotype: One junction end disagrees with the germline gene, perhaps due to a read error. The chain combines TRBV20-1 with TRBJ1-1; D uncertain. The CDR3 sequence is 13 residues long. The V gene's germline CDR1 is DFQATT and CDR2 SNEGSKA (reference sequence). The CDR3 DNA sequence: TGCAGTGCCCGCGTGGACCGGAACACTGAAACTTTCTTT. It is translated as CSARVDRNTETFF.

This clonotype has only one observation. The chain couples TRBV2 to TRBJ2-7; 10 bases line up with TRBD2. Germline CDR1 SNHLY, CDR2 FYNNEI. V lost 2 bases and J lost 5; bases outside the gene matches: 24. The CDR3 spans 21 residues. The CDR3 nucleotides are TGTGCCAGCAGTGAACCAACTTGGGAGCGGGGGGGCCCTAGGTTGGTAAACGAGCAGTACTTC. Protein: CASSEPTWERGGPRLVNEQYF.

This clonotype was observed at least ten times. The chain links TRBV12-3 or TRBV12-4 to TRBJ1-1; D is ambiguous. This CDR3 contains 13 residues. Trimming left V 6 bases short and J 1 base short, with 9 bases between. CDR3 residues: CASRSTGNTEAFF. The CDR3, as DNA: TGTGCCAGCAGGTCGACGGGGAACACTGAAGCTTTCTTT.

The chain uses TRBV6-1 and TRBJ2-7; 7 bases agree with TRBD1. Germline V gene lookup returns CDR1 MNHNS and CDR2 SASEGT. There are 13 residues in the CDR3. Losses at the gene ends were 7 bases for V and 4 bases for J; bases not matched to a gene: 7. Here the CDR3 DNA reads TGTGCCAGCACTAGAGACAGGGAGTACGAGCAGTACTTC. It encodes CASTRDREYEQYF.

This clonotype has a handful of counts. The V and J genes are TRBV12-3 or TRBV12-4 and TRBJ1-4, with D unclear. V was trimmed by 4 bases and J by 0 bases, leaving 9 bases between them. The CDR3 is made up of 15 amino acids. As DNA, the CDR3 is TGTGCCAGCAGTTCCCACGGGGCAACTAATGAAAAACTGTTTTTT. This translates into CASSSHGATNEKLFF.

The chain employs TRBV11-2 and TRBJ2-1; 12 bases agree with TRBD2. Germline CDR1 is SGHAT and CDR2 is FQNNGV. The CDR3 totals 15 residues. V shed 5 bases and J 6 bases; nucleotides not matched to a gene: 5. Written as DNA, the CDR3 is TGTGCCAGCAGCATACTAGCGGGGGGACGCAATGAGCAGTTCTTC. Translating it yields CASSILAGGRNEQFF.

V usage is TRBV20-1 and J usage is TRBJ1-2; maybe TRBD1 (5 bases). CDR3 length: 15 amino acids. Germline V gene lookup returns CDR1 DFQATT and CDR2 SNEGSKA (reference sequence). The V gene lost 0 bases and the J gene lost 8 bases, with 19 bases spanning the gap. For the CDR3, the DNA is TGCAGTGCTAGAGATGGGAGAACAGGTCCAGGGGGCTACACCTTC. This encodes CSARDGRTGPGGYTF.

This chain joins TRBV5-5 and TRBJ1-2, with unresolved D. This CDR3 is 14 amino acids long. Germline CDR1 reads SGHKS; CDR2 reads YYEKEE (reference sequence). The germline V and J ends were trimmed by 0 bases and 1 base, with 7 bases remaining between them. CDR3 sequence: CASSLDSYNYGYTF. CDR3 DNA: TGTGCCAGCAGCTTGGACAGTTATAACTATGGCTACACCTTC.

This clonotype was observed a handful of times. The CDR3 sequence is CASSYGMDRDENYEQFF. CDR3 sequence (DNA): TGTGCCAGCAGTTACGGAATGGACCGGGACGAAAACTATGAGCAGTTCTTC. The chain uses TRBV6-5 and TRBJ2-1, with D possibly being TRBD1 or TRBD2 (5 bases each). V was pared by 2 bases and J by 8 bases, with 22 bases between. The CDR3 contains 17 residues. CDR1 MNHEY and CDR2 SVGAGI come from the germline V gene.

The chain carries TRBV12-3 or TRBV12-4 and TRBJ2-5, with TRBD1 identical over 8 bases. The CDR3 extends over 16 amino acids. With 6 bases clipped from V and 2 bases from J, the junction kept 11 bases outside the gene matches. CDR3: CASSLRIRDRQETQYF. The CDR3 DNA is TGTGCCAGCAGCCTTAGGATCCGGGACAGGCAAGAGACCCAGTACTTC.

V is TRBV7-9 and J is TRBJ1-4; D ambiguous. The CDR3 contains 16 residues. Looked up from germline, CDR1 is SEHNR and CDR2 is FQNEAQ (reference sequence). V shed 3 bases and J shed 6 bases, with 17 bases lying between them. CDR3 amino acids: CASSFRGGSDDEKLFF. In DNA form, the CDR3 reads TGTGCCAGCAGCTTCCGCGGCGGGAGCGACGATGAAAAACTGTTTTTT.

CDR3 nucleotides: TGTGCCAGCAGCTCCTGGGAAGCTGGAAACACCATATATTTT. Translation gives CASSSWEAGNTIYF. The V call is TRBV12-3 or TRBV12-4, the J call TRBJ1-3; D not certain. The CDR3 runs 14 residues. The V end was cut by 6 bases, the J end by 2 bases, with 11 bases between.

The chain couples TRBV27 to TRBJ1-1, with D possibly matching TRBD1 (5 bases). V lost 0 bases and J lost 4, with 9 bases in between. The germline gives CDR1 MNHEY, CDR2 SMNVEV (reference sequence). CDR3 length: 14 amino acids. The CDR3 protein is CASSLSTDGTEAFF. Here the CDR3 DNA reads TGTGCCAGCAGTTTATCGACAGACGGCACTGAAGCTTTCTTT.

The gene calls are TRBV20-1 and TRBJ2-3; 13 bases map to TRBD2. The J segment lost 4 bases and the V segment lost 3 bases, leaving 1 base of the junction unmatched. Germline V gene data show CDR1 as DFQATT and CDR2 as SNEGSKA (reference sequence). The CDR3 is made up of 14 amino acids. CDR3 sequence reads: CSARGLAGPDTQYF. DNA of the CDR3: TGCAGTGCTAGGGGACTAGCGGGACCAGATACGCAGTATTTT.

This clonotype has more than one count but fewer than ten. J is TRBJ2-3 and V is TRBV12-5; possibly TRBD2 for D (6 bases). The germline V gene encodes CDR1 LGHNT and CDR2 FRNRAP. Trimming shortened V by 6 bases and J by 0 bases, and 16 bases separated the two germline ends. The CDR3 has 16 amino acids. CDR3 sequence reads: CASGSPSATSTDTQYF. The CDR3 DNA sequence: TGTGCTAGTGGCTCCCCTAGCGCCACTAGCACAGATACGCAGTATTTT.

This clonotype was observed a handful of times. This chain links TRBV6-6 with TRBJ2-1, with unresolved D. Germline V lookup: CDR1 MNHNY, CDR2 SVGAGI (reference sequence). The CDR3 loop spans 13 amino acids. V lost 0 bases and J lost 7, with 7 bases in between. The CDR3 region is CASSYSRWNEQFF. In nucleotides, the CDR3 is TGTGCCAGCAGTTACTCGAGGTGGAATGAGCAGTTCTTC.

This clonotype was detected a few times. The chain carries TRBV29-1 and TRBJ1-2; 8 bases agree with TRBD1. CDR1 is SQVTM and CDR2 is ANQGSEA in the germline V gene. Germline trimming cut 6 bases from V and 5 bases from J; bases unmatched to any gene: 11. CDR3 length: 14 residues. CDR3 protein: CSVPGGQEHYGYTF. CDR3 in DNA: TGCAGCGTGCCAGGGGGACAGGAGCATTATGGCTACACCTTC.